One and the same sample provided the 28 T cell receptor beta chains below, sequenced in a study of blood T cell repertoires in COVID-19. Repertoires were generated with immunoSEQ multiplex PCR, while TCRdb's copy carries only in-frame clones and drops some. The data contain some 100,000 clones, 84% of them singletons. Sequencing used peripheral blood. These receptors all stem from a woman older than 75 with active or convalescent COVID-19.

The chain joins TRBV9 to TRBJ2-3; D gene ambiguous. Trimming took 2 bases from V and 5 from J, leaving 12 bases between them. Per the germline V gene, CDR1 is SGDLS and CDR2 is YYNGEE. This CDR3 has 14 amino acids. CDR3 region: CASSVLTIRDTQYF. The CDR3 DNA sequence: TGTGCCAGCAGCGTGCTTACTATTAGAGATACGCAGTATTTT.

This rearrangement joins TRBV5-4 to TRBJ2-7; TRBD2 agrees at 11 bases. The junction had 7 bases not matched to a gene; V was cut back by 2 bases and J by 3 bases. Germline CDR1 and CDR2: SGHNT and YYREEE (reference sequence). The CDR3 is 16 residues long. The CDR3 region has the DNA TGTGCCAGCAGCTTTTTAGCGGGAGGGCTAAACTACGAGCAGTACTTC. Residues: CASSFLAGGLNYEQYF.

This rearrangement joins TRBV25-1 to TRBJ2-2; possible D gene TRBD2, 5 bases. The germline V and J ends were trimmed by 4 bases and 7 bases, with 13 bases remaining between them. Germline assignment: CDR1 MGHDK and CDR2 SYGVNS. The CDR3 is made up of 14 amino acids. Here the CDR3 DNA reads TGTGCCAGCAGTGCCCGGGGTCTGGGCGGGGAGCTGTTTTTT. Protein sequence: CASSARGLGGELFF.

The chain is built from TRBV7-8 and TRBJ2-2; 11 bases are shared with TRBD2. Losses at the gene ends were 3 bases for V and 0 bases for J; bases not matched to a gene: 3. The CDR3 has 17 residues. Per the germline V gene, CDR1 is SGHVS and CDR2 is FQNEAQ. The CDR3 reads CASSLRTSGPNTGELFF. The CDR3 bases are TGTGCCAGCAGCTTGCGGACTAGCGGGCCGAACACCGGGGAGCTGTTTTTT.

The chain recombines TRBV18 with TRBJ2-3; TRBD2 aligns across 14 bases. Germline CDR1 and CDR2: KGHSH and LQKENI. This CDR3 region has 17 residues. The V and J ends lost 3 bases and 4 bases, in that order; junction bases with no gene match: 6. CDR3 amino acids: CASSPAVGLAGADTQYF. In DNA form, the CDR3 reads TGTGCCAGCTCACCCGCCGTGGGACTAGCGGGAGCAGATACGCAGTATTTT. The variable domain in full, with the rest retrieved from reference TRBV18 and TRBJ2-3, is NAGVMQNPRHLVRRRGQEARLRCSPMKGHSHVYWYRQLPEEGLKFMVYLQKENIIDESGMPKERFSAEFPKEGPSILRIQQVVRGDSAAYFCASSPAVGLAGADTQYFGPGTRLTVL.

This clone was recorded only once. The chain recombines TRBV7-9 with TRBJ1-2, with D possibly matching TRBD1 (6 bases). This CDR3 region has 13 residues. The V end lost 7 bases, the J end lost 2 bases, and 11 bases lay between the germline ends. Germline values: CDR1 SEHNR, CDR2 FQNEAQ (reference sequence). The CDR3 region is CASTQQGNYGYTF. CDR3 DNA sequence: TGTGCCAGCACCCAACAGGGCAACTATGGCTACACCTTC.

This chain links TRBV9 with TRBJ2-1; no firm D call. The CDR3 length is 15 residues. Germline CDR1 reads SGDLS; CDR2 reads YYNGEE. V lost 0 bases to trimming and J lost 0 bases, with 7 bases between them. As DNA, the CDR3 is TGTGCCAGCAGCGTAGGGGCCGGCTCCTACAATGAGCAGTTCTTC. The encoded protein is CASSVGAGSYNEQFF.

The rearrangement uses TRBV7-8 and TRBJ2-7; either TRBD1 or TRBD2 may supply D (6 bases each). The CDR3 has 16 amino acids. Germline assignment: CDR1 SGHVS and CDR2 FQNEAQ. The germline V and J ends were trimmed by 5 bases and 0 bases, with 17 bases remaining between them. In DNA form, the CDR3 reads TGTGCCAGCAGCCCAGCGGGCGCAGGGGCCTCCTACGAGCAGTACTTC. Protein sequence: CASSPAGAGASYEQYF.

The chain has TRBV3-1 (or the pseudogene TRBV3-2) and TRBJ1-1; D remains unclear. The CDR3 is made up of 14 amino acids. The germline gives CDR1 LGHDT, CDR2 YNNKEL (reference sequence). Trimming took off 3 bases at V and 4 bases at J, with 12 bases between the two ends. The CDR3 loop is CASSHYRDSTEAFF. DNA for the CDR3: TGTGCCAGCAGCCACTATCGGGATAGCACTGAAGCTTTCTTT.

This clone was recorded a few times. The rearrangement joins TRBV5-1 to TRBJ2-3; tentative D call: TRBD2 (6 bases). This CDR3 has 16 amino acids. Germline CDR1 and CDR2: SGHRS and YFSETQ. The germline V and J ends were trimmed by 4 bases and 1 base, with 16 bases remaining between them. For the CDR3, the DNA is TGCGCCAGCAGCGCCCGGGTGGGAGGTGGCACAGATACGCAGTATTTT. The encoded protein is CASSARVGGGTDTQYF.

This clone was counted only a few times. V gene TRBV15 combines with J gene TRBJ1-2; the D is unclear. This CDR3 has 14 amino acids. In germline, CDR1 is LNHNV, CDR2 YYDKDF (reference sequence). Trimming pared 1 base from V and 2 bases from J, leaving 8 bases between. The CDR3 region has the DNA TGTGCCACCAGCAGAGCAGGATTCAACTATGGCTACACCTTC. As protein: CATSRAGFNYGYTF.

This chain's CDR3 is CASSYSESSYNEQFF. The CDR3 DNA follows: TGTGCCAGCAGCTATAGCGAGAGCTCCTACAATGAGCAGTTCTTC. The V call is TRBV11-3, the J call TRBJ2-1; tentatively, D is TRBD2 (5 bases). The V end lost 4 bases, the J end lost 0 bases, and 10 bases lay between the germline ends. The CDR3 is 15 residues long. Germline V gene lookup returns CDR1 SGHNT and CDR2 YENEEA.

V and J are TRBV5-1 and TRBJ2-7; 9 positions match TRBD2. This CDR3 is built from 15 residues. Germline lookup yields CDR1 SGHRS and CDR2 YFSETQ. Trimming took 2 bases from V and 2 from J; bases not matched to a gene: 5. This CDR3 is CASSFGAGGTYEQYF. CDR3 DNA sequence: TGCGCCAGCAGCTTCGGAGCGGGAGGCACCTACGAGCAGTACTTC.

This chain links TRBV28 with TRBJ2-7, with a weak D call TRBD1 (5 bases). Per germline, CDR1 MDHEN and CDR2 SYDVKM. V dropped 7 bases and J dropped 0 bases, with 16 bases sitting between them. The CDR3 has 15 amino acids. CDR3 amino acids: CASTASRGDSYEQYF. The DNA for the CDR3 is TGTGCCAGCACCGCTAGTAGGGGTGACTCCTACGAGCAGTACTTC. The full variable domain, its missing parts supplied by reference TRBV28 and TRBJ2-7, is DVKVTQSSRYLVKRTGEKVFLECVQDMDHENMFWYRQDPGLGLRLIYFSYDVKMKEKGDIPEGYSVSREKKERFSLILESASTNQTSMYLCASTASRGDSYEQYFGPGTRLTVT.

The chain employs TRBV7-9 and TRBJ2-5, with D possibly being TRBD1 (5 bases). V shed 5 bases and J shed 2 bases, with 12 bases lying between them. This CDR3 region has 14 residues. CDR1 is SEHNR, CDR2 FQNEAQ, per germline (reference sequence). This chain's CDR3 is CASSHDSSQETQYF. CDR3 DNA: TGTGCCAGCAGCCACGACAGCAGTCAAGAGACCCAGTACTTC. Using reference TRBV7-9 and TRBJ2-5 for the parts outside the CDR3, the full variable domain is DTGVSQNPRHKITKRGQNVTFRCDPISEHNRLYWYRQTLGQGPEFLTYFQNEAQLEKSRLLSDRFSAERPKGSFSTLEIQRTEQGDSAMYLCASSHDSSQETQYFGPGTRLLVL.

The CDR3: CASSLAMGQGSYEQYF. For the CDR3, the DNA is TGTGCCAGCAGCTTGGCCATGGGCCAGGGCTCCTACGAGCAGTACTTC. The chain couples TRBV5-6 to TRBJ2-7; D perhaps matches TRBD1 (5 bases). The CDR3 length is 16 residues. Germline CDR1 reads SGHDT; CDR2 reads YYEEEE. The V end lost 0 bases, the J end lost 0 bases, and 13 bases lay between the germline ends.

The J gene is TRBJ2-1, the V gene TRBV7-3; weak D call: TRBD1 (5 bases). The CDR3 is made up of 13 amino acids. The germline V and J ends were trimmed by 3 bases and 4 bases, with 7 bases remaining between them. The germline V gene encodes CDR1 SGHTA and CDR2 FQGTGA. In nucleotides, the CDR3 is TGTGCCAGCAGCTTTTACAGGTACAATGAGCAGTTCTTC. Residues: CASSFYRYNEQFF.

This clone appeared a few times. V and J are TRBV7-8 and TRBJ1-4, with TRBD1 matching over 8 bases. Losses at the gene ends were 3 bases for V and 5 bases for J; bases not matched to a gene: 5. The CDR3 is 15 amino acids. Germline V lookup: CDR1 SGHVS, CDR2 FQNEAQ. The CDR3 coding sequence is TGTGCCAGCAGCTTCAGACAGGGGATAAATGAAAAACTGTTTTTT. Residues: CASSFRQGINEKLFF.

The V and J genes are TRBV5-4 and TRBJ1-1, with a possible D match to TRBD1 (5 bases). V was cut by 5 bases and J by 2 bases, with 19 bases left in between. From germline, CDR1 is SGHNT and CDR2 YYREEE (reference sequence). The CDR3 loop spans 16 amino acids. CDR3 bases: TGTGCCAGCAGTCCCGGGACTTCCCGTCCCAACACTGAAGCTTTCTTT. Protein: CASSPGTSRPNTEAFF.

The V gene is TRBV19, the J gene TRBJ1-6; D gene uncertain. CDR1 and CDR2 from the germline V gene are LNHDA and SQIVND (reference sequence). The CDR3 runs 15 residues. Trimming left V 8 bases short and J 3 bases short, with 14 bases between. CDR3 sequence: CASSRQAIYNSPLHF. The DNA for the CDR3 is TGTGCCAGTTCGCGCCAGGCCATCTATAATTCACCCCTCCACTTT.

The V call is TRBV5-6, the J call TRBJ2-1; 7 bases align to TRBD2. J lost 3 bases, V lost 4 bases, and 1 base had no gene match. The CDR3 covers 13 residues. Germline V gene lookup returns CDR1 SGHDT and CDR2 YYEEEE. In DNA form, the CDR3 reads TGTGCCAGCAGCCGGGACTACTACAATGAGCAGTTCTTC. It codes for CASSRDYYNEQFF.

In its sample, this clone was seen a few times. The chain uses TRBV7-3 and TRBJ2-2; D might be TRBD2 (6 bases). The CDR3 totals 16 residues. Trimming removed 5 bases from V and 5 bases from J, with 18 bases in between. Germline CDR1 SGHTA, CDR2 FQGTGA. This CDR3 reads CASSPDWRGYTGELFF. The DNA of the CDR3 is TGTGCCAGCAGCCCCGACTGGCGGGGTTATACCGGGGAGCTGTTTTTT.

The rearrangement links TRBV5-7 to TRBJ1-4; possible D gene TRBD1, 5 bases. TRBV5-7 is an open reading frame whose function is uncertain. V was clipped by 1 base and J by 0 bases, with 16 bases between them. The CDR3 extends over 18 amino acids. CDR3 amino acids: CASSLSGGPSATNEKLFF. CDR3 nucleotide sequence: TGTGCCAGCAGCTTGTCGGGGGGACCCTCCGCAACTAATGAAAAACTGTTTTTT.

The chain has TRBV7-2 and TRBJ2-2, with 12 positions matching TRBD2. CDR1 and CDR2 (germline): SGHTA, FQGNSA. The CDR3 extends over 16 amino acids. Trimming took 2 bases from V and 7 from J; bases not matched to a gene: 5. CDR3 residues: CASSLLTSGRVGELFF. CDR3 bases: TGTGCCAGCAGCTTATTGACTAGCGGGAGAGTCGGGGAGCTGTTTTTT.

The CDR3 nucleotides are TGTGCCATCAGTGGCGGGACAGAAGAGACCCAGTACTTC. Protein product: CAISGGTEETQYF. The chain is built from TRBV10-3 and TRBJ2-5; D may be TRBD1 (7 bases). The CDR3 covers 13 residues. Trimming pared 4 bases from V and 3 bases from J, leaving 9 bases between. Germline values: CDR1 ENHRY, CDR2 SYGVKD.

This clone was counted a single time. The gene calls are TRBV4-2 and TRBJ2-1, with 7 bases matching TRBD2. The CDR3 contains 13 residues. V shed 6 bases and J 2 bases; nucleotides not matched to a gene: 1. Germline V gene sequence: CDR1 LGHNA, CDR2 YNFKEQ. This CDR3 is CASRTSTYNEQFF. The CDR3 DNA reads as TGTGCCAGCAGGACTAGCACCTACAATGAGCAGTTCTTC.

This chain uses TRBV5-6 with TRBJ1-1, with D possibly being TRBD1 (5 bases). CDR1 is SGHDT, CDR2 YYEEEE, per germline. This CDR3 contains 13 residues. The germline V and J ends were trimmed by 3 bases and 3 bases, with 9 bases remaining between them. CDR3 residues: CASSSTAYTEAFF. The CDR3 nucleotides read TGTGCCAGCAGCTCGACAGCCTACACTGAAGCTTTCTTT.

V usage is TRBV25-1 and J usage is TRBJ1-1, with D possibly TRBD1 on 5 matching bases. The CDR3 spans 14 residues. The ends were cut back, 5 bases at V and 8 bases at J, with 18 bases in the middle. Germline CDR1 reads MGHDK; CDR2 reads SYGVNS. CDR3 sequence: CASSTYLGTGEAFF. In DNA, the CDR3 is TGTGCCAGCAGTACCTATCTGGGGACTGGGGAAGCTTTCTTT.